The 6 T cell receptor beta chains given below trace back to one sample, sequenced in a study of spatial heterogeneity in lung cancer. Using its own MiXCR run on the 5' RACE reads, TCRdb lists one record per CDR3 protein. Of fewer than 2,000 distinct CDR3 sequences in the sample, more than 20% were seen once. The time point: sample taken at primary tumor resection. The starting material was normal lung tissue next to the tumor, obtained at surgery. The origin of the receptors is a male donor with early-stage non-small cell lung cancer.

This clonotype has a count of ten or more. The CDR3 coding sequence is TGCGCCAGCAGAGACGGGCCCGGGGATACGCAGTATTTT. Its translation: CASRDGPGDTQYF. This chain joins TRBV5-1 and TRBJ2-3; D remains ambiguous. The V end was cut by 5 bases, the J end by 6 bases, with 13 bases between. The CDR3 is 13 residues long. Germline values: CDR1 SGHRS, CDR2 YFSETQ.

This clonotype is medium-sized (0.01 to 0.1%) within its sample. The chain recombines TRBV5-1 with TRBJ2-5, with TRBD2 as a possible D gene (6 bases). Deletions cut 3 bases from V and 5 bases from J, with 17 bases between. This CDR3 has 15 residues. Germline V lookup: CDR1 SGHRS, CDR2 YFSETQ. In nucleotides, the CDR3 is TGCGCCAGCAGCTCACAGGATCCCGGGGGTGAGACCCAGTACTTC. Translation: CASSSQDPGGETQYF.

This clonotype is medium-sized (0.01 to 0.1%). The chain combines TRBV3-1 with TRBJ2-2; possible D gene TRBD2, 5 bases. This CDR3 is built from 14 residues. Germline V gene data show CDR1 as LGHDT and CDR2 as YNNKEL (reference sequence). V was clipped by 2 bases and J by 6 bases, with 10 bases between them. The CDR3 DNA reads TGTGCCAGCAGCCAATTTAACGGGGCCGGGGAGCTGTTTTTT. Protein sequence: CASSQFNGAGELFF.

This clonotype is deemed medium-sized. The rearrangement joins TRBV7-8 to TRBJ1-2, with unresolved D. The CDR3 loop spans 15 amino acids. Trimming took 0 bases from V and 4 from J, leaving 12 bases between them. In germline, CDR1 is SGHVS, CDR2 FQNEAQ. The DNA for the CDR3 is TGTGCCAGCAGCTTAGCTATGGGGTCGGGCTATGGCTACACCTTC. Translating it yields CASSLAMGSGYGYTF.

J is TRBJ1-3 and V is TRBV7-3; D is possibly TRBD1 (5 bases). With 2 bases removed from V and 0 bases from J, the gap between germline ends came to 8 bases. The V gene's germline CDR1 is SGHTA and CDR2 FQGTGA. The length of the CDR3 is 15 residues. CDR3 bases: TGTGCCAGCAGCTTACAGGGAAGCTCTGGAAACACCATATATTTT. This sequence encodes CASSLQGSSGNTIYF. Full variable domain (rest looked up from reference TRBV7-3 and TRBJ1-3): GAGVSQTPSNKVTEKGKYVELRCDPISGHTALYWYRQSLGQGPEFLIYFQGTGAADDSGLPNDRFFAVRPEGSVSTLKIQRTERGDSAVYLCASSLQGSSGNTIYFGEGSWLTVV.

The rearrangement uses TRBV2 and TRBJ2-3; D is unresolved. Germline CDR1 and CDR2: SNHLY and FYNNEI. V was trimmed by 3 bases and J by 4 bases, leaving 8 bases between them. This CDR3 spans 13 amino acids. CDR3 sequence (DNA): TGTGCCAGCAGTGAGCTCCGCGCAGATACGCAGTATTTT. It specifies CASSELRADTQYF.